This passage covers 30 T cell receptor beta chains from one sample sequenced in a study of response to subunit inactivated influenza vaccine. MiXCR was run by TCRdb on the RT-PCR reads, yielding one entry per CDR3 protein. The profile shows roughly 190,000 distinct CDR3 sequences, less than 15% of them singletons. The same data also contributed to another study, on T cells expressing NK-cell markers. From that study: Libraries used 5'RACE template switching adding universal primer site and UMIs.

Sequencing was performed on CD8+ T cells sorted from PBMCs, taken approximately 12 days after vaccination. The origin of the receptors is a man aged 50 to 60 who received an inactivated influenza vaccine.

Many counts were recorded for this clonotype. The V gene is TRBV28, the J gene TRBJ1-2; D may be TRBD1 (6 bases). This CDR3 comprises 14 residues. Germline values: CDR1 MDHEN, CDR2 SYDVKM. The germline V and J ends were trimmed by 5 bases and 3 bases, with 13 bases remaining between them. CDR3 residues: CASSNRQAYYGYTF. CDR3 bases: TGTGCCAGCAGTAACCGACAGGCTTACTATGGCTACACCTTC.

The sample holds a few counts of this clonotype. The chain couples TRBV13 to TRBJ1-5, with D perhaps TRBD1 (5 bases). Per the germline V gene, CDR1 is PRHDT and CDR2 is FYEKMQ (reference sequence). The CDR3 spans 15 residues. The germline V and J ends were trimmed by 0 bases and 4 bases, with 10 bases remaining between them. This chain's CDR3 is CASSLGQGLNQPQHF. As DNA, the CDR3 is TGTGCCAGCAGCTTAGGCCAGGGCTTAAATCAGCCCCAGCATTTT.

This rearrangement joins TRBV7-9 to TRBJ1-1; D ambiguous. Germline lookup yields CDR1 SEHNR and CDR2 FQNEAQ (reference sequence). Trimming removed 8 bases from V and 1 base from J, with 8 bases in between. The CDR3 has 12 amino acids. CDR3 coding DNA: TGTGCCAGCTCGCGGTCGAACACTGAAGCTTTCTTT. This gives the protein CASSRSNTEAFF. Full variable domain (outside the CDR3, taken from reference TRBV7-9 and TRBJ1-1): DTGVSQNPRHKITKRGQNVTFRCDPISEHNRLYWYRQTLGQGPEFLTYFQNEAQLEKSRLLSDRFSAERPKGSFSTLEIQRTEQGDSAMYLCASSRSNTEAFFGQGTRLTVV.

There are a few counts of this clonotype. CDR3 in amino acids: CASSQDRGDPQYF. For the CDR3, the DNA is TGCGCCAGCAGCCAAGATCGGGGGGATCCGCAGTATTTT. The rearrangement uses TRBV4-1 and TRBJ2-3; 7 nucleotides match TRBD2. V shed 0 bases, J shed 10 bases, and the junction held 4 bases outside the gene matches. CDR3 length: 13 residues. The germline CDR1 and CDR2 sequences are MGHRA and YSYEKL.

Regarding this clonotype: A read error may produce the germline difference seen at one junction end. This sequence joins TRBV7-2 and TRBJ2-1, with TRBD2 identical over 13 bases. The CDR3 length is 14 residues. Germline V CDR1 and CDR2: SGHTA, FQGNSA. The DNA for the CDR3 is TGTGCCAGCAGCCCACTCCCCGGGACTAGCGGGATTCTCTTC. Protein product: CASSPLPGTSGILF.

J is TRBJ2-6 and V is TRBV3-1, with 13 bases identical to TRBD2. Germline V lookup: CDR1 LGHDT, CDR2 YNNKEL (reference sequence). This CDR3 contains 19 residues. Trimming removed 1 base from V and 3 bases from J; junction bases left unmatched: 6. CDR3: CASSQGAGTSGIGANVLTF. The DNA for the CDR3 is TGTGCCAGCAGCCAAGGCGCAGGGACTAGCGGGATTGGGGCCAACGTCCTGACTTTC.

This clonotype was seen at least ten times. V usage is TRBV6-2 or TRBV6-3 and J usage is TRBJ2-7; 7 nucleotides align to TRBD1. CDR1 is MNHEY and CDR2 is SVGEGT in the germline V gene. CDR3 length: 13 amino acids. Trimming took 5 bases from V and 3 from J; bases not matched to a gene: 4. CDR3 DNA: TGTGCCAGCAGTCAACAGGGGTACTACGAGCAGTACTTC. Protein product: CASSQQGYYEQYF.

This sequence joins TRBV11-2 and TRBJ2-1; D remains unclear. Trimming took 6 bases from V and 9 from J, leaving 9 bases between them. Looked up from germline, CDR1 is SGHAT and CDR2 is FQNNGV. The CDR3 is 11 residues long. The CDR3 DNA sequence: TGTGCCAGCAGATTCAATGGTGAGCAGTTCTTC. Amino acid sequence: CASRFNGEQFF.

This clonotype was seen ten or more times. The chain uses TRBV28 and TRBJ2-2; D perhaps matches TRBD2 (6 bases). Trimming pared 3 bases from V and 7 bases from J, leaving 9 bases between. Germline CDR1 MDHEN, CDR2 SYDVKM. The CDR3 runs 13 residues. CDR3 in amino acids: CASSFGGVGELFF. In DNA, the CDR3 is TGTGCCAGCAGTTTTGGCGGGGTCGGGGAGCTGTTTTTT.

This rearrangement joins TRBV4-2 to TRBJ1-1; D might be TRBD1 (5 bases). From germline, CDR1 is LGHNA and CDR2 YNFKEQ. The CDR3 has 13 amino acids. Trimming took 9 bases from V and 12 from J, leaving 23 bases between them. DNA for the CDR3: TGTGCCAGTACCCCCGGGGGATTAGAACTCCCTTTCTTT. This codes for CASTPGGLELPFF.

Ten or more counts support this clonotype. The gene calls are TRBV5-1 and TRBJ2-1; D uncertain. The CDR3 spans 13 residues. Trimming cost V 1 base and J 4 bases, with 6 bases left between them. The germline V gene encodes CDR1 SGHRS and CDR2 YFSETQ. The CDR3 reads CASSLQRYNEQFF. For the CDR3, the DNA is TGCGCCAGCAGCTTGCAGAGATACAATGAGCAGTTCTTC.

V and J are TRBV28 and TRBJ2-2; TRBD1 matches 8 bases. Germline V gives CDR1 MDHEN, CDR2 SYDVKM. CDR3 size: 15 residues. With 3 bases clipped from V and 6 bases from J, the junction kept 6 bases outside the gene matches. The CDR3 here is CASSFYRQGSGELFF. CDR3 nucleotides: TGTGCCAGCAGTTTTTACAGACAGGGGTCCGGGGAGCTGTTTTTT.

In its sample, this clonotype was seen many times. The chain carries TRBV6-1 and TRBJ2-7, with 10 bases matching TRBD2. The CDR3 totals 16 residues. With 5 bases clipped from V and 2 bases from J, the junction kept 9 bases outside the gene matches. The germline V gene has CDR1 MNHNS and CDR2 SASEGT. The CDR3 DNA reads as TGTGCCAGCAGTCCCTTGCAGGGGACTAGCGCCTACGAGCAGTACTTC. This sequence encodes CASSPLQGTSAYEQYF.

The V call is TRBV7-9, the J call TRBJ2-1; possibly TRBD1 for D (5 bases). The CDR3 has 14 amino acids. Trimming removed 6 bases from V and 1 base from J, with 10 bases in between. Germline V gene data show CDR1 as SEHNR and CDR2 as FQNEAQ (reference sequence). CDR3 protein: CASRQGRSYNEQFF. The CDR3 DNA reads as TGTGCCAGCAGGCAGGGTAGGTCCTACAATGAGCAGTTCTTC.

Remarks on this clonotype: One junction end does not reproduce the germline sequence, and a read error may be involved. This rearrangement joins TRBV29-1 to TRBJ2-7, with a tentative D call TRBD1 (6 bases). Germline V gene data show CDR1 as SQVTM and CDR2 as ANQGSEA. The CDR3 has 14 amino acids. In DNA, the CDR3 is TGCAGCGTTGAAGGAGGACAGTTGGTGGGAGAGCACTACTTC. Amino acid sequence: CSVEGGQLVGEHYF.

The table lists this clonotype with many counts. The V gene is TRBV4-1, the J gene TRBJ1-2, with TRBD1 as a possible D gene (5 bases). In germline, CDR1 is MGHRA, CDR2 YSYEKL. V was trimmed by 0 bases and J by 2 bases, leaving 13 bases between them. This CDR3 region has 16 residues. The CDR3 region is CASSQEAGLQNYGYTF. CDR3 bases: TGCGCCAGCAGCCAAGAGGCGGGACTCCAGAACTATGGCTACACCTTC.

This clonotype was recorded a few times. CDR3 sequence (DNA): TGTGCCAGCAGCGTCGGTGCGAACACCGGGGAGCTGTTTTTT. Its translation is CASSVGANTGELFF. The V call is TRBV9, the J call TRBJ2-2; the D is unclear. V was cut by 2 bases and J by 0 bases, with 5 bases left in between. There are 14 residues in the CDR3. Germline CDR1 reads SGDLS; CDR2 reads YYNGEE.

The genes are TRBV12-3 or TRBV12-4 and TRBJ2-1; 7 bases line up with TRBD1. Trimming at V came to 5 bases and at J to 9 bases, leaving 7 bases not matched to a gene. CDR3 length: 13 residues. CDR3 nucleotide sequence: TGTGCCAGCAGTCACGGACAGGTGGCTGAGCAGTTCTTC. Its protein is CASSHGQVAEQFF.

The chain joins TRBV2 to TRBJ1-1; 12 nucleotides match TRBD1. This CDR3 region has 16 residues. V dropped 4 bases and J dropped 4; count of bases not matched to a gene: 7. Germline V gives CDR1 SNHLY, CDR2 FYNNEI. CDR3 in amino acids: CASSGAGTGGGTEAFF. The CDR3 coding sequence is TGTGCCAGCAGTGGTGCCGGGACAGGGGGCGGCACTGAAGCTTTCTTT.

This clonotype was observed a few times. This sequence joins TRBV27 and TRBJ2-7; D is unclear. Between the trimmed V and J ends, which lost 9 bases and 0 bases, there was a span of 12 bases. Germline V gene sequence: CDR1 MNHEY, CDR2 SMNVEV (reference sequence). This CDR3 has 13 amino acids. The CDR3 is CASRTFLSYEQYF. CDR3 bases: TGTGCCAGTAGGACCTTTCTCTCCTACGAGCAGTACTTC.

The chain links TRBV13 to TRBJ1-1; 7 bases agree with TRBD1. CDR3 length equals 15 residues. The germline gives CDR1 PRHDT, CDR2 FYEKMQ (reference sequence). After removal of 5 bases from V and 0 bases from J, the junction contained 6 bases not matched to a gene. The CDR3 DNA sequence: TGTGCCAGCAGCCCATTTCAGGGGGTGAACACTGAAGCTTTCTTT. Its protein is CASSPFQGVNTEAFF.

The chain has TRBV30 and TRBJ1-1, with D unresolved. Deletions cut 1 base from V and 1 base from J, with 19 bases between. The length of the CDR3 is 17 residues. Germline CDR1 and CDR2: GTSNPN and SVGIG (reference sequence). The CDR3 spells CAWSGYRERPSNTEAFF. CDR3 nucleotide sequence: TGTGCCTGGAGTGGATATCGTGAGAGGCCGTCGAACACTGAAGCTTTCTTT.

V is TRBV27 and J is TRBJ1-1, with D uncertain. The CDR3 totals 12 residues. V was trimmed by 5 bases and J by 1 base, leaving 5 bases between them. Per the germline V gene, CDR1 is MNHEY and CDR2 is SMNVEV (reference sequence). The CDR3 region has the DNA TGTGCCAGCAGTATGGGGAACACTGAAGCTTTCTTT. It is translated as CASSMGNTEAFF.

The chain has TRBV6-1 and TRBJ2-7; D may be TRBD1 (6 bases). Germline assignment: CDR1 MNHNS and CDR2 SASEGT. V lost 5 bases, J lost 6 bases, and 14 bases lay in between. The CDR3 extends over 13 amino acids. In DNA, the CDR3 is TGTGCCAGCAGTCCCCCCAGGGGATCCGAGCAGTACTTC. Translated, it gives CASSPPRGSEQYF.

This clonotype was found many times. This chain connects TRBV12-3 or TRBV12-4 to TRBJ1-1; maybe TRBD1 (6 bases). The CDR3 is 13 residues long. With 2 bases removed from V and 7 bases from J, the gap between germline ends came to 11 bases. This CDR3 reads CASSLSGAFEAFF. The CDR3 DNA reads TGTGCCAGCAGTTTATCGGGGGCCTTTGAAGCTTTCTTT.

This clonotype occurred many times. V and J are TRBV29-1 and TRBJ2-7; a possible D gene is TRBD1 (5 bases). Deletions cut 6 bases from V and 7 bases from J, with 19 bases between. The CDR3 spans 13 residues. Germline V gene data show CDR1 as SQVTM and CDR2 as ANQGSEA. The CDR3 bases are TGCAGCGTCTTCAGTACAGGCGGAGCGGAGCAGTACTTC. Translating gives CSVFSTGGAEQYF.

V gene TRBV9 combines with J gene TRBJ2-1, with D perhaps TRBD2 (5 bases). The CDR3 is made up of 15 amino acids. Trimming stripped 5 bases from V and 4 bases from J, with 16 bases between. Germline V CDR1 and CDR2: SGDLS, YYNGEE. Here the CDR3 reads CASRPLMGVYNEQFF. CDR3 bases: TGTGCCAGCAGACCCTTGATGGGAGTATACAATGAGCAGTTCTTC.

The CDR3: CASKVVGGESGANVLTF. CDR3 DNA: TGTGCCAGCAAGGTTGTCGGAGGGGAGAGTGGGGCCAACGTCCTGACTTTC. The chain has TRBV7-9 and TRBJ2-6; D perhaps matches TRBD2 (6 bases). Looked up from germline, CDR1 is SEHNR and CDR2 is FQNEAQ (reference sequence). Trimming removed 7 bases at V and 3 bases at J, with 19 bases between. The CDR3 runs to 17 residues.

V and J are TRBV27 and TRBJ2-1; 10 bases fit TRBD2. The CDR3 is 17 residues long. Trimming removed 2 bases from V and 4 bases from J; junction bases left unmatched: 8. CDR1 and CDR2 from the germline V gene are MNHEY and SMNVEV (reference sequence). The CDR3 here is CASSLLVTSGPYNEQFF. CDR3 nucleotides: TGTGCCAGCAGTTTACTAGTGACTAGCGGGCCGTACAATGAGCAGTTCTTC.

The V and J genes are TRBV2 and TRBJ2-7, with no clear D. Trimming pared 3 bases from V and 4 bases from J, leaving 13 bases between. The CDR3 sequence is 14 residues long. The V gene's germline CDR1 is SNHLY and CDR2 FYNNEI. For the CDR3, the DNA is TGTGCCAGCAGTGATTTACCAGAGTTTTACGAGCAGTACTTC. Encoded protein: CASSDLPEFYEQYF.